The 9 T cell receptor beta chains below come from one sample, sequenced in a study of cytomegalovirus exposure and HLA in healthy donors. In the PCR, 60 Vbeta and 13 Jbeta primers were used. Method: immunoSEQ multiplex PCR; TCRdb's copy keeps in-frame clones and lacks some. The sample data list approximately 43,000 clones. Sequencing used PBMCs. The source of these receptors is a woman aged 30 to 39 in good health and CMV-seronegative.

The chain joins TRBV6-5 to TRBJ2-1, with 14 bases matching TRBD2. Germline assignment: CDR1 MNHEY and CDR2 SVGAGI. V dropped 6 bases and J dropped 6; count of bases not matched to a gene: 4. CDR3 size: 15 residues. The CDR3 DNA follows: TGTGCCAGCAGGCCGGGGACTAGCGGGAGCAATGAGCAGTTCTTC. This encodes CASRPGTSGSNEQFF.

The V gene is TRBV29-1, the J gene TRBJ2-7; tentative D call: TRBD1 (6 bases). The CDR3 contains 15 residues. V was clipped by 3 bases and J by 3 bases, with 18 bases between them. CDR1 SQVTM and CDR2 ANQGSEA come from the germline V gene. The CDR3 is CSVEGDRSSDYEQYF. The DNA of the CDR3 is TGCAGCGTTGAGGGCGACAGGTCATCCGACTACGAGCAGTACTTC.

The rearrangement links TRBV7-2 to TRBJ1-5; D remains ambiguous. The V gene lost 5 bases and the J gene lost 9 bases, with 14 bases spanning the gap. From germline, CDR1 is SGHTA and CDR2 FQGNSA. There are 13 residues in the CDR3. Here the CDR3 reads CASSLDLSSPQHF. The CDR3 nucleotides are TGTGCCAGCAGCCTGGACTTATCATCGCCCCAGCATTTT.

The rearrangement links TRBV7-3 to TRBJ1-1; possible D gene TRBD1, 5 bases. The CDR3 sequence is 14 residues long. Germline V gene sequence: CDR1 SGHTA, CDR2 FQGTGA. V lost 2 bases to trimming and J lost 0 bases, with 7 bases between them. CDR3 amino acids: CASSLGGMNTEAFF. Here the CDR3 DNA reads TGTGCCAGCAGCTTAGGGGGGATGAACACTGAAGCTTTCTTT.

The chain combines TRBV9 with TRBJ1-2; possibly TRBD1 for D (5 bases). The V end was cut by 5 bases, the J end by 4 bases, with 18 bases between. This CDR3 is 15 amino acids long. Germline V CDR1 and CDR2: SGDLS, YYNGEE. The CDR3 DNA is TGTGCCAGCAGTAGCGGGACGGTCCAAATCTATGGCTACACCTTC. This gives the protein CASSSGTVQIYGYTF.

V and J are TRBV5-1 and TRBJ1-4; D is ambiguous. CDR1 and CDR2 from the germline V gene are SGHRS and YFSETQ. This CDR3 is built from 15 residues. Trimming pared 5 bases from V and 2 bases from J, leaving 13 bases between. This CDR3 reads CASRPNPITNEKLFF. CDR3 coding DNA: TGCGCCAGCAGACCTAACCCCATCACTAATGAAAAACTGTTTTTT.

The CDR3 region has the DNA TGTGCCAGTAGTAGTATCCGGGGTAGGTCAACCAATGAGCAGTTCTTC. Its translation: CASSSIRGRSTNEQFF. The V call is TRBV19, the J call TRBJ2-1, with D tentatively TRBD2 (5 bases). The V end was cut by 4 bases, the J end by 6 bases, with 19 bases between. The germline CDR1 and CDR2 sequences are LNHDA and SQIVND (reference sequence). CDR3 length: 16 amino acids.

CDR3 sequence reads: CASSTRDRVIGYTF. CDR3 coding DNA: TGTGCCAGTAGTACCCGGGACAGGGTAATTGGCTACACCTTC. The chain has TRBV19 and TRBJ1-2; the match to TRBD1 covers 9 bases. CDR1 is LNHDA and CDR2 is SQIVND in the germline V gene (reference sequence). V lost 4 bases and J lost 7; bases outside the gene matches: 7. CDR3 length: 14 residues.

CDR3 DNA sequence: TGTGCCAGCTCTCCCGACATCCCCCAAGAGACCCAGTACTTC. Protein product: CASSPDIPQETQYF. The chain links TRBV18 to TRBJ2-5; D gene unclear. Trimming left V 6 bases short and J 1 base short, with 12 bases between. CDR1 is KGHSH and CDR2 is LQKENI in the germline V gene. The CDR3 has 14 residues.